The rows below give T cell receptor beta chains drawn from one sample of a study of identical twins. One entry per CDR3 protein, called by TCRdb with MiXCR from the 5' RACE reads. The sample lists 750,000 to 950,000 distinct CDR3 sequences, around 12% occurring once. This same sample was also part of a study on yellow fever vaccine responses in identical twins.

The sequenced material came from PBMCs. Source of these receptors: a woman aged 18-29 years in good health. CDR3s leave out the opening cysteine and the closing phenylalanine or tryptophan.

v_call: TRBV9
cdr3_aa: ASSRDGSGTSNTGELF

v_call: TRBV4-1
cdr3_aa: ASSQMPPTYEQY

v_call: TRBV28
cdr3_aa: ASSFSGLAEYNEQF

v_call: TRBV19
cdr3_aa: ASINLGTNYGYT

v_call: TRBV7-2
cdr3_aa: ASRVAGEETQY

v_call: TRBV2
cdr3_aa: ASGGQVNSYEQY

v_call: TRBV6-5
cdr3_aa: ASSYRGQGSYEQY

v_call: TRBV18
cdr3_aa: ASSRDFSDSPLH

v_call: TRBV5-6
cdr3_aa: ASSLRSIQGGANVLT

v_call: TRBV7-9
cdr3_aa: ASSLDWGVNTEAF

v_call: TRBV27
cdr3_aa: ASSGDGQGLSGELF

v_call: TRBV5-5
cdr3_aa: ASSSTGIYQETQY

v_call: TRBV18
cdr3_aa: ASSPPSGRAETQY

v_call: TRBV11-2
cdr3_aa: ASSLRPNSPLH

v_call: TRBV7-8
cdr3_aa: ASRQSDRSGELF

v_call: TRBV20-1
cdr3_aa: SARDPSQGGANTGELF

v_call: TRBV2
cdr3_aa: ASSGVGPKEQF

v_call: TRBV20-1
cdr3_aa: SALGWGETQY